A selection of T cell receptor beta chains follows, all from one sample in a study of read filtering for tumor transcriptome and immune sequencing. TCRdb processed the reads anew with MiXCR; each CDR3 protein has one entry. The profile shows 60,000 or so distinct CDR3 sequences, approximately 18% of them singletons. Sequencing was carried out using a population of CD138-negative cells sorted from bone marrow. The origin of the receptors is a donor at least 40 years old with multiple myeloma. CDR3s include the opening cysteine and the closing phenylalanine or tryptophan. The order of the fields is V gene, J gene, D gene, clone size, CDR3 protein, CDR3 DNA. D genes are given only for firm matches. Size values are once, few and many counts, or a class for expanded clones, and some rows have none.

>TRBV7-9|TRBJ2-3|.|many
CASSQGIITDTQYF
TGTGCCAGCAGCCAGGGGATTATCACAGATACGCAGTATTTT
>TRBV30|TRBJ2-7|.|many
CAWRDIRGTVGSYEQYF
TGTGCCTGGAGAGATATTCGAGGGACGGTAGGCTCCTACGAGCAGTACTTC
>TRBV25-1|TRBJ2-7|.|.
CASSDWASEQYF
TGTGCCAGCAGTGATTGGGCCTCCGAGCAGTACTTC
>TRBV2|TRBJ2-1|TRBD2|many
CASSEREGNEQFF
TGTGCCAGCAGTGAACGGGAGGGCAATGAGCAGTTCTTC
>TRBV30|TRBJ2-5|.|many
CAWSVGWRANLKETQYF
TGTGCCTGGAGTGTAGGATGGCGGGCAAATTTAAAGGAGACCCAGTACTTC
>TRBV15|TRBJ2-1|TRBD2|.
CATSREWREVGNEQFF
TGTGCCACCAGCAGAGAGTGGCGGGAGGTGGGGAATGAGCAGTTCTTC
>TRBV5-5|TRBJ1-4|.|many
CASSLAEGASEKLFF
TGTGCCAGCAGCTTGGCCGAGGGAGCGAGTGAAAAACTGTTTTTT
>TRBV10-3|TRBJ2-7|.|many
CAISDGGRHEQYF
TGTGCCATCAGTGACGGGGGGCGGCACGAGCAGTACTTC
>TRBV29-1|TRBJ2-4|TRBD2|many
CSVVLAGGVAKNIQYF
TGCAGCGTTGTTCTAGCGGGAGGAGTAGCCAAAAACATTCAGTACTTC
>TRBV25-1|TRBJ1-1|TRBD1|many
CASIDRATEAFF
TGTGCCAGTATAGACAGGGCCACTGAAGCTTTCTTT
>TRBV24-1|TRBJ2-1|.|many
CATSDYAGSGDNEQFF
TGTGCCACCAGTGACTATGCGGGGTCCGGGGACAATGAGCAGTTCTTC
>TRBV10-3|TRBJ2-3|.|many
CAISPTRATDTQYF
TGTGCCATCAGTCCGACAAGGGCCACAGATACGCAGTATTTT
>TRBV20-1|TRBJ1-2|TRBD1|many
CSAMTGGEVYGYTF
TGCAGTGCTATGACAGGGGGCGAGGTGTATGGCTACACCTTC
>TRBV7-9|TRBJ2-1|TRBD2|many
CASSRRLAEPGNEQFF
TGTGCCAGCAGCCGGCGACTAGCGGAACCTGGTAATGAGCAGTTCTTC
>TRBV20-1|TRBJ2-1|.|medium-sized
CSASEPSSYNEQFF
TGCAGTGCTAGTGAACCCAGCTCCTACAATGAGCAGTTCTTC
>TRBV11-3|TRBJ2-2|TRBD2|many
CASSFGGATGELFF
TGTGCCAGCAGCTTCGGGGGGGCCACCGGGGAGCTGTTTTTT
>TRBV15|TRBJ2-5|TRBD2|many
CATSRDHSGRTETQYF
TGTGCCACCAGCAGAGATCACAGCGGGAGAACGGAGACCCAGTACTTC
>TRBV7-9|TRBJ2-5|TRBD1|few
CASSLGVDRAFLKTQYF
TGTGCCAGCAGCTTAGGAGTGGACAGGGCTTTTCTAAAGACCCAGTACTTC
>TRBV5-1|TRBJ1-5|.|many
CASSLVPTDNNQPQHF
TGCGCCAGCAGCTTGGTTCCGACAGACAACAATCAGCCCCAGCATTTT
>TRBV14|TRBJ2-2|.|many
CASSPPGISIEGDTGELFF
TGTGCCAGCAGCCCCCCAGGGATATCGATAGAGGGTGACACCGGGGAGCTGTTTTTT
>TRBV6-2/TRBV6-3|TRBJ1-5|TRBD1|many
CASLRDRGNQPQHF
TGTGCCAGCTTAAGGGACAGGGGAAATCAGCCCCAGCATTTT
>TRBV24-1|TRBJ2-1|.|many
CSTSYLYSDEQFF
TGTTCCACCAGTTACCTCTATTCCGATGAGCAGTTCTTC
>TRBV29-1|TRBJ2-5|.|many
CSVERQQETQYF
TGCAGCGTTGAAAGGCAGCAAGAGACCCAGTACTTC
>TRBV19|TRBJ2-1|.|many
CASSVTGSSSYNEQFF
TGTGCCAGTAGTGTGACCGGATCCAGCTCCTACAATGAGCAGTTCTTC
>TRBV29-1|TRBJ2-2|.|many
CSVVGGSNTGELFF
TGCAGCGTTGTAGGGGGGTCGAACACCGGGGAGCTGTTTTTT
>TRBV2|TRBJ2-5|.|many
CASRRRLEAQETQYF
TGTGCCAGCAGGCGAAGACTAGAGGCCCAAGAGACCCAGTACTTC
>TRBV6-5|TRBJ1-6|.|many
CASSRVIGDAVNSPLHF
TGTGCCAGCAGCCGGGTTATAGGGGATGCCGTTAATTCACCCCTCCACTTT
>TRBV18|TRBJ2-7|TRBD2|many
CASSPASGGAAEQYF
TGTGCCAGCTCACCGGCCAGCGGGGGGGCTGCCGAGCAGTACTTC
>TRBV6-5|TRBJ1-5|TRBD1|.
CASRPIRGQGLNQPQHF
TGTGCCAGCAGACCCATTAGAGGACAGGGGCTAAATCAGCCCCAGCATTTT
>TRBV5-1|TRBJ2-1|TRBD1|many
CASSLQGIGSYNEQFF
TGCGCCAGCAGCTTACAGGGGATCGGATCCTACAATGAGCAGTTCTTC
>TRBV19|TRBJ2-4|.|.
CASSIRSGGRGGNIQYF
TGTGCCAGTAGTATCAGGTCCGGTGGCCGAGGGGGAAACATTCAGTACTTC
>TRBV11-2|TRBJ1-5|.|many
CASSLRGSNQPQHF
TGTGCCAGCAGCTTAAGGGGTAGCAATCAGCCCCAGCATTTT
>TRBV28|TRBJ2-7|.|many
CASSFRTEPYEQYF
TGTGCCAGCAGTTTTAGGACAGAACCCTACGAGCAGTACTTC
>TRBV11-2|TRBJ2-3|.|many
CASSRLVNTDTQYF
TGTGCCAGCAGCAGACTAGTAAACACAGATACGCAGTATTTT
>TRBV5-1|TRBJ1-1|.|many
CASSSSSPGLNTEAFF
TGCGCCAGCAGCTCCTCGTCCCCAGGACTCAACACTGAAGCTTTCTTT
>TRBV11-2|TRBJ2-3|.|many
CASSLRASGLSTDTQYF
TGTGCCAGCAGCTTACGGGCTTCGGGACTTAGCACAGATACGCAGTATTTT
>TRBV7-6|TRBJ1-4|TRBD1|many
CASSYPRQGPDNEKLFF
TGTGCCAGCAGCTACCCTCGACAGGGGCCGGATAATGAAAAACTGTTTTTT
>TRBV29-1|TRBJ2-1|TRBD2|many
CSVDRRGGSYNEQFF
TGCAGCGTTGATCGCCGCGGGGGTTCCTACAATGAGCAGTTCTTC
>TRBV6-1|TRBJ1-1|.|many
CASIPYFGTEAFF
TGTGCCAGCATCCCATATTTTGGCACTGAAGCTTTCTTT
>TRBV7-2|TRBJ2-1|TRBD2|many
CASSAGGGRARYNEQFF
TGTGCCAGCAGCGCGGGGGGCGGGAGAGCGCGCTACAATGAGCAGTTCTTC
>TRBV20-1|TRBJ2-1|TRBD2|many
CSAPTSGGYNEQFF
TGCAGTGCTCCGACTAGCGGGGGATACAATGAGCAGTTCTTC
>TRBV6-5|TRBJ2-5|.|.
CASSYSGQAGQYF
TGTGCCAGCAGTTACTCAGGCCAGGCAGGGCAGTACTTC
>TRBV7-9|TRBJ2-1|.|.
CANSFGNEQFF
TGTGCCAACAGCTTTGGAAATGAGCAGTTCTTC
>TRBV20-1|TRBJ2-7|TRBD2|many
CSARDHGGSSYEQYF
TGCAGTGCTAGAGATCATGGCGGGAGCTCCTACGAGCAGTACTTC
>TRBV29-1|TRBJ2-5|.|.
CSVRDGQETQYF
TGCAGCGTTCGAGACGGCCAAGAGACCCAGTACTTC
>TRBV5-6|TRBJ1-6|.|many
CASSLPDRNSPLHF
TGTGCCAGCAGCTTACCAGACAGGAATTCACCCCTCCACTTT
>TRBV10-3|TRBJ2-1|TRBD2|many
CAIGSGAYNEQFF
TGTGCCATCGGGAGCGGGGCCTACAATGAGCAGTTCTTC